What follows is one TCR beta chain and its context. The source of the sample is a study of cytomegalovirus exposure and HLA in healthy donors. Vbeta (60) and Jbeta (13) primers were used in the PCR. Sequencing was performed with immunoSEQ multiplex PCR; in TCRdb, only in-frame clones are kept and a portion is missing. The sample has 25,000 to 40,000 clones; around two fifths are singletons. Trimming at V came to 1 base and at J to 4 bases, leaving 9 bases not matched to a gene. CDR1 is MNHNS, CDR2 SASEGT, per germline. The CDR3 is 16 amino acids. The sequencing input was PBMCs. V gene TRBV6-1 combines with J gene TRBJ1-1; TRBD1 agrees at 7 bases. This clonotype originated in a woman in her 50s in good health and CMV-seronegative. This CDR3 reads CASSEVATGEATEAFF. As DNA, the CDR3 is TGTGCCAGCAGTGAAGTAGCAACAGGGGAAGCCACTGAAGCTTTCTTT.